The present entry profiles one T cell receptor (beta chain) with its context. What it binds is not known. The data belong to a study of T cell repertoires in cytomegalovirus infection. Study-level information: Used in the study were CMV epitopes, some recently identified and HLA-C-restricted, others well-studied and HLA-B-restricted.

A single record per CDR3 protein comes from TCRdb applying MiXCR to the reads. The profile shows about 480,000 distinct CDR3 sequences, 30% to 40% of them singletons. The study's findings and limits: Using cumulative public TCR beta family frequency, the authors identified those who carried CMV together with the relevant HLA.

Between the trimmed V and J ends, which lost 5 bases and 5 bases, there was a span of 21 bases. The germline gives CDR1 SGHVT, CDR2 SQSDAQ. CDR3 length: 17 residues. This rearrangement joins TRBV7-4 to TRBJ1-4, with a weak D call TRBD1 (6 bases). Sequencing used cultured PBMCs, obtained from culture after CMV antigen stimulation. The sequence derives from a human donor in good health (CMV status not recorded). Some clones in this sample may be carry-over from other donors' samples. The CDR3 DNA is TGTGCCAGCAGCCCCTATCCACAGGGCGGTGGGAATGAAAAACTGTTTTTT. As protein: CASSPYPQGGGNEKLFF.